Listed below are T cell receptor beta chains from one sample, sequenced in a study of vaccination effects on CD4 cells after COVID-19. Antigens for these TCRs are unknown. Method: immunoSEQ multiplex PCR; TCRdb's copy keeps in-frame clones and lacks some. There are roughly 67,000 clones in the sample; 78% occur only once, and approximately 10% lies in the top ten. The input for sequencing was CD4+ T cells from PBMCs cultured with SARS-CoV-2 spike peptides, taken before COVID-19 vaccination. The source of these receptors is a human donor who received a COVID-19 vaccine. Both conserved end residues are part of each CDR3. Fields, in order: clone size, D gene, J gene, V gene, CDR3 protein, CDR3 DNA. A D gene is named only where the DNA matches it firmly. Size tells how often a clone was seen (once, few, many) or the class of an expanded clone, and some rows leave it out.

clone_size: .; d_call: .; j_call: TRBJ2-4; v_call: TRBV5-1; cdr3_aa: CASSLDGRQNIQYF; cdr3_nt: TGCGCCAGCAGCTTGGATGGGCGGCAAAACATTCAGTACTTC
clone_size: .; d_call: TRBD2; j_call: TRBJ2-6; v_call: TRBV2; cdr3_aa: CASSAGGAPGANVLTF; cdr3_nt: TGTGCCAGCAGTGCGGGGGGGGCCCCTGGGGCCAACGTCCTGACTTTC
clone_size: .; d_call: .; j_call: TRBJ2-4; v_call: TRBV28; cdr3_aa: CASRSRLAKNIQYF; cdr3_nt: TGTGCCAGCAGATCTCGTCTAGCCAAAAACATTCAGTACTTC
clone_size: .; d_call: .; j_call: TRBJ1-1; v_call: TRBV10-1; cdr3_aa: CATRHPNTEAFF; cdr3_nt: TGCGCCACCAGACACCCGAACACTGAAGCTTTCTTT
clone_size: .; d_call: .; j_call: TRBJ2-3; v_call: TRBV7-3; cdr3_aa: CASSPGQLPDTQYF; cdr3_nt: TGTGCCAGCAGCCCCGGACAGCTCCCAGATACGCAGTATTTT
clone_size: .; d_call: .; j_call: TRBJ2-2; v_call: TRBV24-1; cdr3_aa: CATSEPGPGAANTGELFF; cdr3_nt: TGTGCCACCAGTGAACCCGGGCCGGGGGCTGCGAACACCGGGGAGCTGTTTTTT
clone_size: few; d_call: TRBD1; j_call: TRBJ1-2; v_call: TRBV4-1; cdr3_aa: CASSHTGTGAFYGYTF; cdr3_nt: TGCGCCAGCAGCCACACCGGGACAGGAGCTTTCTATGGCTACACCTTC
clone_size: .; d_call: TRBD2; j_call: TRBJ2-5; v_call: TRBV18; cdr3_aa: CASSPGIAGETQYF; cdr3_nt: TGTGCCAGCTCACCAGGGATAGCGGGTGAGACCCAGTACTTC
clone_size: .; d_call: .; j_call: TRBJ1-6; v_call: TRBV7-2; cdr3_aa: CASTPRFPNSPLHF; cdr3_nt: TGTGCCAGCACCCCCAGATTCCCTAATTCACCCCTCCACTTT
clone_size: few; d_call: TRBD2; j_call: TRBJ2-1; v_call: TRBV2; cdr3_aa: CASSEGGGGGSYNEQFF; cdr3_nt: TGTGCCAGCAGTGAAGGTGGTGGCGGGGGGTCGTACAATGAGCAGTTCTTC
clone_size: .; d_call: TRBD2; j_call: TRBJ2-1; v_call: TRBV19; cdr3_aa: CASSSWGGEQFF; cdr3_nt: TGTGCCAGTAGTAGTTGGGGGGGAGAGCAGTTCTTC
clone_size: .; d_call: TRBD1; j_call: TRBJ1-3; v_call: TRBV28; cdr3_aa: CASSLGQGNTIYF; cdr3_nt: TGTGCCAGCAGTTTGGGACAGGGAAACACCATATATTTT